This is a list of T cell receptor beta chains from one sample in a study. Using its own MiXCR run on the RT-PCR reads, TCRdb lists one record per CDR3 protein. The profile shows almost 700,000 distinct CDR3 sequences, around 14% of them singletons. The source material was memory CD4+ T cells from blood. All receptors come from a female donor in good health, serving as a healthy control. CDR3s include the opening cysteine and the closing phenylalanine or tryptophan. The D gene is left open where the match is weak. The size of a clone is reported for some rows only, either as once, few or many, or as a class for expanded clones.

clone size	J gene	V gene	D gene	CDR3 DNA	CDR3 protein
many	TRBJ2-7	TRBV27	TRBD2	TGTGCCAGCAGTTCCAGCGGGGGATCCTACGAGCAGTACTTC	CASSSSGGSYEQYF
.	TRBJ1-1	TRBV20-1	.	TGCAGTGCTAGAGATTCGGGGGAAGGAGCTTTCTTT	CSARDSGEGAFF
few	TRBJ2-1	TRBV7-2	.	TGTGCCAGCAGCCGACCCGGGACTTACAATGAGCAGTTCTTC	CASSRPGTYNEQFF
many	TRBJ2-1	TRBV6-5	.	TGTGCCAGCAGTTACTCGGCGGGGAGCTACAATGAGCAGTTCTTC	CASSYSAGSYNEQFF
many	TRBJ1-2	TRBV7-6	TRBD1	TGTGCCAGCAGCTTAGGACAGGGGAATGGCTACACCTTC	CASSLGQGNGYTF
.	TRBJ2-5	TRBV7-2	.	TGTGCCAGCAGCCCCCGGACCCTAGGGATAGAGACCCAGTACTTC	CASSPRTLGIETQYF
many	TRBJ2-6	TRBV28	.	TGTGCCAGCAGTTTATCTATGGCTGGGGCCAACGTCCTGACTTTC	CASSLSMAGANVLTF
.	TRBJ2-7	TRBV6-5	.	TGTGCCAGCCGATGCTACGAGCAGTACTTC	CASRCYEQYF
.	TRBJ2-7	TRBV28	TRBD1	TGTGCCAGCAGCCCACTTCGGACAGGGGGCGCCGAGCAGTACTTC	CASSPLRTGGAEQYF
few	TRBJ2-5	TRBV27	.	TGTGCCAGCAGTTCGGGGGATGGCCGAGAAGGACAAGAGACCCAGTACTTC	CASSSGDGREGQETQYF
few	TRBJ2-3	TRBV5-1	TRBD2	TGCGCCAGCAGCTTCAACGCGGGAGGATCCGCAGATACGCAGTATTTT	CASSFNAGGSADTQYF
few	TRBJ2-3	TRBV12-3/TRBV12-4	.	TGTGCCAGCAGTTTGGGCCTACGCACAGATACGCAGTATTTT	CASSLGLRTDTQYF
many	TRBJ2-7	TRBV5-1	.	TGCGCCAGCAACGGAGCGTACGAGCAGTACTTC	CASNGAYEQYF
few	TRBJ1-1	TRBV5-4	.	TGTGCCAGCAGCTTACGGGACATGAACACTGAAGCTTTCTTT	CASSLRDMNTEAFF
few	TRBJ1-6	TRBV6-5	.	TGTGCCAGCACTATACTCCGGGACGGTTATTCACCCCTCCACTTT	CASTILRDGYSPLHF
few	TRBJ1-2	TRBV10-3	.	TGTGCCATCAGTGACGGGCCCGATGGCTACACCTTC	CAISDGPDGYTF
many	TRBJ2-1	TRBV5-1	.	TGCGCCAGCGGTCACCCCAGGGGGACTACTACAATTGAGCAGTTCTTC	CASGHPRGTTTIEQFF
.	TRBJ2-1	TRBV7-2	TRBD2	TGTGCCAGCAGCGTCCATAGCGGGGGGCACTACAATGAGCAGTTCTTC	CASSVHSGGHYNEQFF
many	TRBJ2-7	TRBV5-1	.	TGCGCCAGCAGCTTGACGGTGAACTCCTACGAGCAGTACTTC	CASSLTVNSYEQYF
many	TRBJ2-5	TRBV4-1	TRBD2	TGCGCCAGCAGCCAAGGCGGGAGAGCTGAGACCCAGTACTTC	CASSQGGRAETQYF
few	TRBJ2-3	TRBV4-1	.	TGCGCCAGCAGCCGCCAGGTTGGGGCCGGGCGATTCACAGATACGCAGTATTTT	CASSRQVGAGRFTDTQYF
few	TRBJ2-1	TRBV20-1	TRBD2	TGCAGTGCTGTGGATCGGCTAGCGGGAGTCAATGAGCAGTTCTTC	CSAVDRLAGVNEQFF
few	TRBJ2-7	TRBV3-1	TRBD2	TGTGCCAGCAGCCGGACTAGCGCATACGAGCAGTACTTC	CASSRTSAYEQYF
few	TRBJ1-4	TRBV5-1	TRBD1	TGCGCCAGCAGCTTCAGGGGGGATAATGGGGAAAAACTGTTTTTT	CASSFRGDNGEKLFF
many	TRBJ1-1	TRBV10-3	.	TGTGCCATCAGTGAGTCGAGGGGTTGGCGTGAAGCTTTCTTT	CAISESRGWREAFF
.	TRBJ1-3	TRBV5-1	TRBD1	TGCGCCAGCAGCTTGGACCCGACAGGGGATGGAAACACCATATATTTT	CASSLDPTGDGNTIYF
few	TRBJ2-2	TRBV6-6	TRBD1	TGTGCCAGCAGTACCTCCGGGACAGGGGGCCTCGGGGAGCTGTTTTTT	CASSTSGTGGLGELFF
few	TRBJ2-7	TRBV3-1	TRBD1	TGTGCCAGCAGCCACACACAGGGGGTCTACGAGCAGTACTTC	CASSHTQGVYEQYF
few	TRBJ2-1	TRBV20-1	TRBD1	TGCAGTGCTAGAGGCGGACAGGGGCCATCTTGGAGCTCCTACAATGAGCAGTTCTTC	CSARGGQGPSWSSYNEQFF
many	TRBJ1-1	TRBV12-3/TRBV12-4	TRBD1	TGTGCCAGCAAGGGACAGGGCATGAACACTGAAGCTTTCTTT	CASKGQGMNTEAFF
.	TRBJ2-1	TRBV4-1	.	TGCGCCAGCGGTAGGGGGGGCTACAATGAGCAGTTCTTC	CASGRGGYNEQFF
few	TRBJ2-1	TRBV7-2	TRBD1	TGTGCCAGCAGCTTAGCGGGAACAGGGGGCTCCTACAATGAGCAGTTCTTC	CASSLAGTGGSYNEQFF
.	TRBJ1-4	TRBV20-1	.	TGCAGTGCTATGGGGACTAGCGGGGAAAAACTGTTTTTT	CSAMGTSGEKLFF